This T cell receptor beta chain was retrieved from a study of blood T cell repertoires in COVID-19 (TCRdb year 2020). Describing the broader study: Collaborator samples came from the United States, Italy and Spain and covered acute and convalescent phases of COVID-19. The prospective study material was composed of cDNA or gDNA derived from T cells, B-cell-depleted T cells, or PBMCs. Deeply sampled blood TCRbeta repertoires from subjects exposed to, actively infected with, or recovered from COVID-19 were included in the dataset. The repertoires were made available in a free public database intended to serve as a resource for research on the immune response to SARS-CoV-2. The samples were drawn from two sources: the first 160 participants of the ongoing ImmuneRACE study, and 1,000 to 1,500 subjects contributed by 6 global collaborators. Nearly every sample came with metadata listing a de-identified subject ID, COVID-19 status, age in years and sex. Where available, HLA class I and class II types were obtained from metadata supplied by the sample provider rather than from assay-based typing.

TCRbeta CDR3 regions were amplified from genomic DNA using the immunoSEQ Assay, a bias-controlled multiplex PCR. Per the source publication's procedure: The number of nucleated cells in each sample was estimated by amplification of reference gene primers within the assay. To quantify the absolute abundance of each unique TCRbeta CDR3 rearrangement, sequence reads were collapsed and filtered. For each sample, productive Simpson clonality was calculated as the square root of Simpson's diversity index over productive rearrangements. The source is immuneACCESS, and TCRdb retained only in-frame sequences with V and J called. Part of the clones is not carried over; for the studies checked, unresolved V genes explain less than half of this, and the remainder is unexplained. That table gives V, J and clone size, and the DNA gave D and trimming. Counted in this sample were about 360,000 clones; over 65% of them appeared once. The ten largest make up roughly 1.2% of the sample.

Regarding this clone: No antigen is known for it. Per-base quality was not reported, and no clone a single base away is much larger than it.

V is trimmed back by 5 bases and J by 7 bases, and the junction contains 13 bases that no gene match accounts for. For CDR1 and CDR2, the germline V gene (reference sequence) lists LGHDT and YNNKEL. The CDR3 runs 16 residues from the cysteine to the phenylalanine. Only the CDR3 part of the read is kept: 48 bases, read in frame from the first base. Paper-wide results and their limitations: Clinical and demographic metadata were provided uncurated, with the amount varying by source and participant.

Each collaborating institution followed its own protocols to collect whole blood in K2EDTA tubes. For TCRbeta analysis, collaborator samples were shipped as frozen whole blood, as isolated PBMCs, or as DNA extracted from either sample type. The TCR comes from a human donor with acute or convalescent COVID-19. The donor label of this sample is uncertain. The source material was peripheral blood. The sequence links TRBV3-1 (or the pseudogene TRBV3-2) to TRBJ2-1; TRBD2 matches 8 bases in the middle. The CDR3 sequence is CASSSSLAGERNEQFF. The nucleotide sequence is given as TGTGCCAGCAGCTCAAGCCTAGCGGGTGAGCGGAATGAGCAGTTCTTC.